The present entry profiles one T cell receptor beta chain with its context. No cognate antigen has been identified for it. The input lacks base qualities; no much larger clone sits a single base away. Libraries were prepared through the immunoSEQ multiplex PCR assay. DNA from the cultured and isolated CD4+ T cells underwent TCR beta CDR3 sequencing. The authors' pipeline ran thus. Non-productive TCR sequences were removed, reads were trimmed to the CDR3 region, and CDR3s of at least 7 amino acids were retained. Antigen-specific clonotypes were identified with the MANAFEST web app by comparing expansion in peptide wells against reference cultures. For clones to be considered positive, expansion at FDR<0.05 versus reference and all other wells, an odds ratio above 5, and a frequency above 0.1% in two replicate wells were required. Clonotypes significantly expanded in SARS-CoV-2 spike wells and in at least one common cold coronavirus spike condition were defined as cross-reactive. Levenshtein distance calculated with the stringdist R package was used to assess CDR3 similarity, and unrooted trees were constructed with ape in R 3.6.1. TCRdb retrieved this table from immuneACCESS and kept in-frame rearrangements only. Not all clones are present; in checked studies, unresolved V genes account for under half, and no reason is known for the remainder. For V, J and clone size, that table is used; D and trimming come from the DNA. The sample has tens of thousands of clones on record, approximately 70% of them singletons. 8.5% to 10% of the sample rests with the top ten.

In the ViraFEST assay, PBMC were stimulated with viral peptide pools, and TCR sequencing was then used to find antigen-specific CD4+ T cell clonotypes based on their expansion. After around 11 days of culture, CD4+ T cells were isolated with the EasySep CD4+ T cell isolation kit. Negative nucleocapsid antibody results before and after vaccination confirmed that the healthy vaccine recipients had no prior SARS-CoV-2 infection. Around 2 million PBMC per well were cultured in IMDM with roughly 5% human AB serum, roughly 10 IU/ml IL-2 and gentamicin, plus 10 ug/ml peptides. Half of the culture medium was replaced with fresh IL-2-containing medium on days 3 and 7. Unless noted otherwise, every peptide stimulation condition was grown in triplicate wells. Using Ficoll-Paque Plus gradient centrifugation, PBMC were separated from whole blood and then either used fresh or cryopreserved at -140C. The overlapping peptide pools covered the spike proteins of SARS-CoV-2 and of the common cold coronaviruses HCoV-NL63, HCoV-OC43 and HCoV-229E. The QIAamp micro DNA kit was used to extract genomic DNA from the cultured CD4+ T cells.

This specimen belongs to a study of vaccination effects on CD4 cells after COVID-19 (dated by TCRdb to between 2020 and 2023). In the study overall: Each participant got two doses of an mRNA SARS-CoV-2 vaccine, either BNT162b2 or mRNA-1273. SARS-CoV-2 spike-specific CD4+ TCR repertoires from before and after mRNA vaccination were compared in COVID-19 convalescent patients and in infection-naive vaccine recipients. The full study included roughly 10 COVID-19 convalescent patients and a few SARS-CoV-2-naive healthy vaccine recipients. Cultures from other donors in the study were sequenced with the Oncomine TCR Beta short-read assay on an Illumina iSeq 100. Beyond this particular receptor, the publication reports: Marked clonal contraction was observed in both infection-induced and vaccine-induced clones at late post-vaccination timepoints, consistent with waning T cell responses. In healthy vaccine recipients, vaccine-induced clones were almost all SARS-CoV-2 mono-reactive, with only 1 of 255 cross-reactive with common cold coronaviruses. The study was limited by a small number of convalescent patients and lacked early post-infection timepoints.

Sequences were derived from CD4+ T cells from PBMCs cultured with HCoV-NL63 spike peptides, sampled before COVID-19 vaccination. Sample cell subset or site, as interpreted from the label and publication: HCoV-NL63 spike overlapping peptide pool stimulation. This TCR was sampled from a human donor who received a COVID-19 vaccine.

The CDR3 sequence is CASSLGQGGTVKQFF. The bases read TGTGCCAGCAGCCTCGGACAGGGAGGGACCGTCAAGCAGTTCTTC. The rearranged chain carries TRBV14 and TRBJ2-1; TRBD1 is possibly the D segment (8 matching bases). The V end loses 4 bases and the J end loses 11 bases, and a stretch of 21 bases separates them. The CDR3 contains 15 residues, cysteine and phenylalanine counted. Kept here is only the CDR3 DNA, which spans 45 bases and is read in frame from base 1. The germline V gene specifies SGHDN as CDR1 and FVKESK as CDR2.